This T cell receptor (beta chain) was sequenced for a study of T cells in Graves' hyperthyroidism and ophthalmopathy. Study context: At the time of initial diagnosis and before any treatment, peripheral blood was collected.

This clonotype was picked up many times. Using RNA transcripts as the source, TCR beta CDR3 regions were amplified. Initially, a first-round RT-PCR of the TCR CDR3 employed the HTBI primer set. TCRdb called the multiplex PCR reads again in MiXCR, with one record for every CDR3 protein. The sample carries 450,000 to 650,000 distinct CDR3 sequences, less than 25% recorded once. The germline V gene has CDR1 LNHNV and CDR2 YYDKDF (reference sequence). V shed 0 bases and J shed 1 base, with 13 bases lying between them. The CDR3 length is 16 residues. A lack of ophthalmopathy progression within 18 months defined stable Graves' hyperthyroidism. The authors obtained PBMCs from around 11 ml of fresh peripheral blood.

The chain combines TRBV15 with TRBJ2-7; D gene unclear. The sample comprised blood. This TCR was recovered from a young man with Graves' hyperthyroidism. CDR3 protein: CATSRDRSRFSYEQYF. CDR3 DNA: TGTGCCACCAGCAGAGATAGGAGTCGGTTTTCCTACGAGCAGTACTTC.